This TCR beta chain stems from a study of Ad26.COV2.S vaccination and SARS-CoV-2 variants. Study background: Enrolled in COV1001, the donor was in the Ad26.COV2.S trial arm, which received the vaccine.

The treatment was: roughly 18 received Ad26.COV2.S at low or high dose, single or two shots; about 5 received placebo; per-sample allocation not given. Day 63 after the first vaccine or placebo injection was the time point for sampling. Boston provided a donor who was an adult aged 18-55 years. Its platform was an Ad26 vector, and its expressed antigen was Wuhan-strain SARS-CoV-2 spike. Germline-derived CDR1 and CDR2 are SNHLY and FYNNEI. The germline V and J ends were trimmed by 5 bases and 5 bases, with 7 bases remaining between them. The CDR3 totals 12 residues. The data were produced by immunoSEQ multiplex PCR, yet TCRdb's version contains in-frame clones alone and is incomplete. The data show around 320,000 clones, around 83% seen once.

The chain is built from TRBV2 and TRBJ2-4; no clear D gene. The receptor's source is a person between 18 and 60 years old who received the Ad26.COV2.S COVID-19 vaccine or a placebo. The material sequenced was peripheral blood, taken in a trial of Ad26.COV2.S vaccine versus placebo. DNA of the CDR3: TGTGCCAGCAGTCATAGGGAAAACATTCAGTACTTC. Amino acid sequence: CASSHRENIQYF.